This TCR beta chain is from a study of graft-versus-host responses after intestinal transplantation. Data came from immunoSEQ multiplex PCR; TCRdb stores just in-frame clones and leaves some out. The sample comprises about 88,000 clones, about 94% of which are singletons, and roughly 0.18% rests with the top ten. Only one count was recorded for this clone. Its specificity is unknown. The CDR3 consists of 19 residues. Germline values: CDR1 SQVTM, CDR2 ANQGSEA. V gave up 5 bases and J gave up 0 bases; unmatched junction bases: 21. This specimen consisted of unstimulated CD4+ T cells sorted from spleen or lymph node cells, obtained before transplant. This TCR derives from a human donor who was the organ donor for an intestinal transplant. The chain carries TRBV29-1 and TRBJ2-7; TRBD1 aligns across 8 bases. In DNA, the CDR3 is TGCAGCGTTCGCCGCGGGACCGGGACAGGTAACTCGAACTCCTACGAGCAGTACTTC. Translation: CSVRRGTGTGNSNSYEQYF.